The clone carrying this T cell receptor (beta chain) was observed a handful of times. The antigen is undetermined. This entry belongs to a study of response to subunit inactivated influenza vaccine. Notes on the study in general: The authors suggested that every seasonal influenza vaccination recruits few new T cells.

TCRdb used MiXCR to reprocess the RT-PCR reads, holding one entry per CDR3 protein. Of more than 250,000 distinct CDR3 sequences in the sample, 20% to 25% were seen once. CDR1 DFQATT and CDR2 SNEGSKA come from the germline V gene (reference sequence). V lost 4 bases and J lost 0; bases outside the gene matches: 6. The CDR3 spans 14 residues. The source is a man between 50 and 75 years old who received an inactivated influenza vaccine. The chain carries TRBV20-1 and TRBJ2-7, with 7 positions matching TRBD1. The sample here was PBMCs from blood, taken approximately 22 months after vaccination. The CDR3 DNA reads TGCAGTGCTACGGGACAGACCTACTCCTACGAGCAGTACTTC. Its protein is CSATGQTYSYEQYF.